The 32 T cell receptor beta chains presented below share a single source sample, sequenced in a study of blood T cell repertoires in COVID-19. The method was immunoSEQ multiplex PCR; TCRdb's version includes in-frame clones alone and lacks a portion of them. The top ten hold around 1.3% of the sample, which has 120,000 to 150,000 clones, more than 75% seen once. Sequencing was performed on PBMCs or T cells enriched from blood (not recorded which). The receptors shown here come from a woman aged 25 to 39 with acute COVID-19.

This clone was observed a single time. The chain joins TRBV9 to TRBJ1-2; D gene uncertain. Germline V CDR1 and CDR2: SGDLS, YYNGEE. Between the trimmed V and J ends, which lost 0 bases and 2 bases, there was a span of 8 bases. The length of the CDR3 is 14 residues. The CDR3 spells CASSVAEVNYGYTF. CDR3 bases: TGTGCCAGCAGCGTAGCGGAGGTCAACTATGGCTACACCTTC.

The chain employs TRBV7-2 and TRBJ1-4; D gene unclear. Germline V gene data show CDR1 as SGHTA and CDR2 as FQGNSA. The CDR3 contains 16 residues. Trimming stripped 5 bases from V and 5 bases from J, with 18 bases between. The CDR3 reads CASSRKRNLQNEKLFF. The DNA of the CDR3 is TGTGCCAGCAGCCGTAAAAGAAATTTACAGAATGAAAAACTGTTTTTT.

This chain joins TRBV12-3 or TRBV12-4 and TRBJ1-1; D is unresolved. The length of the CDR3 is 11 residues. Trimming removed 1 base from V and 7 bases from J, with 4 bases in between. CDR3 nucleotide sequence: TGTGCCAGCAGTTTAGGAGGTGAAGCTTTCTTT. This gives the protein CASSLGGEAFF.

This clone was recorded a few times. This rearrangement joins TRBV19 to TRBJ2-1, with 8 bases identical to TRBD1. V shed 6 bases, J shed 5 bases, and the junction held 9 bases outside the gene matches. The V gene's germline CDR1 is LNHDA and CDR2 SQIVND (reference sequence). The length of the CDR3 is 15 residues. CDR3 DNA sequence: TGTGCCAGTAGCCTCTCAGGGACAGGACACAATGAGCAGTTCTTC. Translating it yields CASSLSGTGHNEQFF.

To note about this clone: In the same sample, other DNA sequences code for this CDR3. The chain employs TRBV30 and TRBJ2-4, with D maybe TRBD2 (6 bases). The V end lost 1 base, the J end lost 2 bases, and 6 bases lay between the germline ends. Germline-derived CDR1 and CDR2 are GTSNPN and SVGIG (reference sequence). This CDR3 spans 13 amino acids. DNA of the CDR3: TGTGCCTGGAGTGGCGGGACCAAAAACATTCAGTACTTC. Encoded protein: CAWSGGTKNIQYF.

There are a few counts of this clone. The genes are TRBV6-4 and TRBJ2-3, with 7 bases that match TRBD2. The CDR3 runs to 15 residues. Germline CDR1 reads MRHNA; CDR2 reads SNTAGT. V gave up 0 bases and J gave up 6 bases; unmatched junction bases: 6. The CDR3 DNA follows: TGTGCCAGCAGTGACTCGGCGGGAGCGGGGGATACGCAGTATTTT. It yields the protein CASSDSAGAGDTQYF.

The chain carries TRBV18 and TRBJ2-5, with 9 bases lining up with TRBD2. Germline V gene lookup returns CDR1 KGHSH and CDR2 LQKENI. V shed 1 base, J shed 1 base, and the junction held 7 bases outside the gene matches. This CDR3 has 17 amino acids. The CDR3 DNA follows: TGTGCCAGCTCACCACAGGGACTAGCCGCTCCCCAAGAGACCCAGTACTTC. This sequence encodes CASSPQGLAAPQETQYF.

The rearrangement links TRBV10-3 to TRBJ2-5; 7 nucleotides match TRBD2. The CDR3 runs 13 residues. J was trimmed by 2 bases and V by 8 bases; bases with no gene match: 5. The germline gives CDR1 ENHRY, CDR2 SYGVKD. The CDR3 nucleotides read TGTGCCATCGGCGCTAGCGGTCAAGAGACCCAGTACTTC. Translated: CAIGASGQETQYF.

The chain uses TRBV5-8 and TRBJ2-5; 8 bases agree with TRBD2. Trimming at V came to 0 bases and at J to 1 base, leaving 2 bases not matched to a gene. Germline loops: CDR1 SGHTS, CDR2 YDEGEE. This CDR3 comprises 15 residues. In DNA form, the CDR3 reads TGTGCCAGCAGCTTGGGGCTAGCGGGCCAAGAGACCCAGTACTTC. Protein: CASSLGLAGQETQYF.

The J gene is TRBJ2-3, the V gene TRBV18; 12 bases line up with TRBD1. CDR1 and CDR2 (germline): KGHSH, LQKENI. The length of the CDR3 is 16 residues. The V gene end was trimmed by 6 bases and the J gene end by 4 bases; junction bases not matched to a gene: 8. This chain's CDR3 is CASSRGTGGEPDTQYF. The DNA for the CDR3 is TGTGCCAGCTCCCGGGGGACAGGGGGCGAACCAGATACGCAGTATTTT.

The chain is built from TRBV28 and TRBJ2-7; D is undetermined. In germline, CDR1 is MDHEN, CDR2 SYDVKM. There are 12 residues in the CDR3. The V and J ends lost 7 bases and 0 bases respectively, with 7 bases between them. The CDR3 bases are TGTGCCAGCAAACGGAGCTCCTACGAGCAGTACTTC. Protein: CASKRSSYEQYF.

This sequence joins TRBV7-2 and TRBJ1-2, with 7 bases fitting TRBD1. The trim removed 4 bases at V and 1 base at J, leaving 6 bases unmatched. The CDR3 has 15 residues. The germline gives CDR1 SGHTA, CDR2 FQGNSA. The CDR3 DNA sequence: TGTGCCAGCAGCTCGGGGACAGCGGGTAACTATGGCTACACCTTC. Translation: CASSSGTAGNYGYTF.

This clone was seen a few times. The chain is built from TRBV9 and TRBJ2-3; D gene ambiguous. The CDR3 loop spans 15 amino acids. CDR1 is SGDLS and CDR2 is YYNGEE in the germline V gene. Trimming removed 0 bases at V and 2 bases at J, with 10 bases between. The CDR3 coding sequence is TGTGCCAGCAGCGTAGATTCTGGGCTCACAGATACGCAGTATTTT. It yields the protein CASSVDSGLTDTQYF. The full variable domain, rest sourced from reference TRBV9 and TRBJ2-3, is DSGVTQTPKHLITATGQRVTLRCSPRSGDLSVYWYQQSLDQGLQFLIQYYNGEERAKGNILERFSAQQFPDLHSELNLSSLELGDSALYFCASSVDSGLTDTQYFGPGTRLTVL.

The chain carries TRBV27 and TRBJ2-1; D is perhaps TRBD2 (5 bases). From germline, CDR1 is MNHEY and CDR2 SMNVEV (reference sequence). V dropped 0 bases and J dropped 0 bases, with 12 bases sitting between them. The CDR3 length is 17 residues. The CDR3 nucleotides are TGTGCCAGCAGTTTATCCTTGGGAGATAGCTCCTACAATGAGCAGTTCTTC. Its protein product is CASSLSLGDSSYNEQFF.

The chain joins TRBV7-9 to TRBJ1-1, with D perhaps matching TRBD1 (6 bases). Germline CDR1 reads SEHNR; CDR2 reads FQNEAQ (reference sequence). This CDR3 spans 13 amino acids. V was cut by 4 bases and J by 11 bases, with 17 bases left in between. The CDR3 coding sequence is TGTGCCAGCAGCTACCGGGACACACCAACGGCTTTCTTT. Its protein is CASSYRDTPTAFF. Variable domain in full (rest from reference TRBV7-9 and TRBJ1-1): DTGVSQNPRHKITKRGQNVTFRCDPISEHNRLYWYRQTLGQGPEFLTYFQNEAQLEKSRLLSDRFSAERPKGSFSTLEIQRTEQGDSAMYLCASSYRDTPTAFFGQGTRLTVV.

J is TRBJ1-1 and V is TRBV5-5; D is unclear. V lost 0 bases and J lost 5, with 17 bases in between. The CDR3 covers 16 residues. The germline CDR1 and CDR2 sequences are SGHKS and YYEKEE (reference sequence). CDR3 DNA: TGTGCCAGCAGCTTGGTCGTGGCTACCACGAGGACTGAAGCTTTCTTT. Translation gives CASSLVVATTRTEAFF.

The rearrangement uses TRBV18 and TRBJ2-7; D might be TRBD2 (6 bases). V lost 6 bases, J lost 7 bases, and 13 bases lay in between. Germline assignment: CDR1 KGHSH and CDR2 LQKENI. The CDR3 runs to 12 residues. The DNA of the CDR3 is TGTGCCAGCTCTAGCTGGGGGACTGAGCAGTACTTC. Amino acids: CASSSWGTEQYF.

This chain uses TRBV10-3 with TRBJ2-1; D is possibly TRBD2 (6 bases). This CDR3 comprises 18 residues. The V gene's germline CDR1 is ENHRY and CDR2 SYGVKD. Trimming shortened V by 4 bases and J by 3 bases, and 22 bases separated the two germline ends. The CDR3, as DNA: TGTGCCATCAGTGGCCCCGATTTTAGCGGAGATCTCTACAATGAGCAGTTCTTC. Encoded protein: CAISGPDFSGDLYNEQFF.

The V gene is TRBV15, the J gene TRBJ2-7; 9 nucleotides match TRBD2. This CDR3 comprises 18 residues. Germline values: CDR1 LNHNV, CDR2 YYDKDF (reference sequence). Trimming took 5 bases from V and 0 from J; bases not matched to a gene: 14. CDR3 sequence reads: CATSRTGASGVSSYEQYF. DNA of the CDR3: TGTGCCACCAGCCGAACCGGGGCTAGCGGGGTAAGCTCCTACGAGCAGTACTTC.

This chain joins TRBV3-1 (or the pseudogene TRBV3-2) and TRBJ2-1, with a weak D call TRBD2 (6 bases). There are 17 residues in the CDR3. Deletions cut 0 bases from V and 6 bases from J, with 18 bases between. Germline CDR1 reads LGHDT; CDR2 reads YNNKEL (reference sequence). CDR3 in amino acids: CASSQDPEGLYSNEQFF. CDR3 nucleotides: TGTGCCAGCAGCCAAGACCCGGAGGGCCTATATAGCAATGAGCAGTTCTTC.

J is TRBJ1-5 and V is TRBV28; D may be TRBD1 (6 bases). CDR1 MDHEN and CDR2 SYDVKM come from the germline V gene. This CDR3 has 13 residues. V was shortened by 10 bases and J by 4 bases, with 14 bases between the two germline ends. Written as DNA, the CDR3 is TGTGCCATACGACAGGACCCTAATCAGCCCCAGCATTTT. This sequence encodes CAIRQDPNQPQHF.

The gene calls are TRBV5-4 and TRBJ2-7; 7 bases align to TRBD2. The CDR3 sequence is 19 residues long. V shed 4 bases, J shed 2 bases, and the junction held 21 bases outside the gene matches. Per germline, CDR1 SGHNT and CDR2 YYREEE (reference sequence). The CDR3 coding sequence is TGTGCCAGCAGCCCTGGGCAGATCCGGGATAGCGGGTCGACCTACGAGCAGTACTTC. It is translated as CASSPGQIRDSGSTYEQYF.

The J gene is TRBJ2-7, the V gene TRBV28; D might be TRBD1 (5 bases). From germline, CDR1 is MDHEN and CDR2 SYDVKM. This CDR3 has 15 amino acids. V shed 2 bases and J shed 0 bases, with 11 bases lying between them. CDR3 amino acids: CASSLLQGYSYEQYF. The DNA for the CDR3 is TGTGCCAGCAGTTTACTTCAGGGTTACTCCTACGAGCAGTACTTC.

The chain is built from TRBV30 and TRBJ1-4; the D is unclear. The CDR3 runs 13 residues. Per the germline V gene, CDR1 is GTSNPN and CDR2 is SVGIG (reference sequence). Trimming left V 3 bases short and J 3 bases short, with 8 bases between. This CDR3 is CAWRRSANEKLFF. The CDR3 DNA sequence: TGTGCCTGGAGGCGGAGTGCTAATGAAAAACTGTTTTTT.

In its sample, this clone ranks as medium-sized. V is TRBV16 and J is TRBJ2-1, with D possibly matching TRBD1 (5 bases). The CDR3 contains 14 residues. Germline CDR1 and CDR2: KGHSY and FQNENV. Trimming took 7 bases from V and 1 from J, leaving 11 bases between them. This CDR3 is CASTFDRSYNEQFF. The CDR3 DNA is TGTGCCAGCACCTTCGACAGATCCTACAATGAGCAGTTCTTC.

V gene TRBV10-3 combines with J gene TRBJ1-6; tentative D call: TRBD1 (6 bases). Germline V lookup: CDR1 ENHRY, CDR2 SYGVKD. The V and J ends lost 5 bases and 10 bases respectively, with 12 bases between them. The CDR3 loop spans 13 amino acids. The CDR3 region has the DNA TGTGCCATCAGTCCACAGGGCGGCTCACCCCTCCACTTT. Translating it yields CAISPQGGSPLHF.

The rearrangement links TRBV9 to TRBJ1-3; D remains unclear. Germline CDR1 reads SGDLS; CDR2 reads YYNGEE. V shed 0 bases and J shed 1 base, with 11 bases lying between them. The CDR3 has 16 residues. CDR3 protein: CASSVAPGNSGNTIYF. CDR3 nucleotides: TGTGCCAGCAGCGTAGCTCCGGGGAATTCTGGAAACACCATATATTTT. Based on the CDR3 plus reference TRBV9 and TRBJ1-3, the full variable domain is DSGVTQTPKHLITATGQRVTLRCSPRSGDLSVYWYQQSLDQGLQFLIQYYNGEERAKGNILERFSAQQFPDLHSELNLSSLELGDSALYFCASSVAPGNSGNTIYFGEGSWLTVV.

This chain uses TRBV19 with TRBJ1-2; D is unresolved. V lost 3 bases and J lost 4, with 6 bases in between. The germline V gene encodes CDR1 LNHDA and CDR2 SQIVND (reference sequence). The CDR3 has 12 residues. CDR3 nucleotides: TGTGCCAGTAGTATGGCCCCCTATGGCTACACCTTC. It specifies CASSMAPYGYTF.

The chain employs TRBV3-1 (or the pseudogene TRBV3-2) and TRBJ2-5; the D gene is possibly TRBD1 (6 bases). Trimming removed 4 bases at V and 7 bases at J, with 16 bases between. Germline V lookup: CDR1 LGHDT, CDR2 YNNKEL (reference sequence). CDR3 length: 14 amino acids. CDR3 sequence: CASSPDRSGGTQYF. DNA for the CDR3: TGTGCCAGCAGCCCGGACAGAAGTGGGGGGACCCAGTACTTC.

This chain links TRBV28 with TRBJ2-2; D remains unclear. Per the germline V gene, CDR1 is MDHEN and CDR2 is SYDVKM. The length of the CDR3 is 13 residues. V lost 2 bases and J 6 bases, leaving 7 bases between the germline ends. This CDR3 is CASSLPGSGELFF. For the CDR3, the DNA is TGTGCCAGCAGTTTACCAGGATCCGGGGAGCTGTTTTTT.

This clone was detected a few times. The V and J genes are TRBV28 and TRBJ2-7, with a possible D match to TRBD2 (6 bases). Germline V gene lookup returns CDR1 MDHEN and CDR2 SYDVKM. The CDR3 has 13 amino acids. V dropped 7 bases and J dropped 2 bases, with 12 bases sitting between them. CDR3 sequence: CASNTGLTYEQYF. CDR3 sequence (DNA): TGTGCCAGCAACACCGGACTAACCTACGAGCAGTACTTC.

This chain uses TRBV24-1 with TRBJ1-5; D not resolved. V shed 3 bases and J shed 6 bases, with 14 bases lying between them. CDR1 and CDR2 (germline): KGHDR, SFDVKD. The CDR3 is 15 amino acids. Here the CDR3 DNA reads TGTGCCACCAGTGATCCTGAGCGGCCAGGTCAGCCCCAGCATTTT. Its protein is CATSDPERPGQPQHF.